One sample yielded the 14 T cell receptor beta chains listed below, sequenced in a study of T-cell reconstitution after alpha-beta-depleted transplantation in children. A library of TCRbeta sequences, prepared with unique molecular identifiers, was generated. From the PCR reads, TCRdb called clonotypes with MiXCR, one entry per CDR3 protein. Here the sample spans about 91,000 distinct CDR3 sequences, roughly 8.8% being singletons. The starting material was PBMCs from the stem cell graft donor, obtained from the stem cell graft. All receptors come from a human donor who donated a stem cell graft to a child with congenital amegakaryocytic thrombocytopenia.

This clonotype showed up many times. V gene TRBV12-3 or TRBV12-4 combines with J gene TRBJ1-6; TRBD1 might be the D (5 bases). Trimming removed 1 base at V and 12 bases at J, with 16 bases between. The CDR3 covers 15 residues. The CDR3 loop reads CASSLGGAGVGPLHF. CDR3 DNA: TGTGCCAGCAGTTTAGGGGGAGCGGGGGTTGGACCCCTCCACTTT.

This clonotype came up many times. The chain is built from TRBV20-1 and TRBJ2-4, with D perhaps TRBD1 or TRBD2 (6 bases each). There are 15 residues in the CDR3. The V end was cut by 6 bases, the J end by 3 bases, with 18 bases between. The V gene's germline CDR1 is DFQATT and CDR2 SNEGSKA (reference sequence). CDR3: CSAQPGAKDKNIQYF. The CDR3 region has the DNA TGCAGTGCGCAGCCGGGGGCGAAGGACAAAAACATTCAGTACTTC.

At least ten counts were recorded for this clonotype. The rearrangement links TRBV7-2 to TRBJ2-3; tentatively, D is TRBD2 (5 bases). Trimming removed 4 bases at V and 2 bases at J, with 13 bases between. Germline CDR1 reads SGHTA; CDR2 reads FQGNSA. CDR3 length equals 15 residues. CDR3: CASSSSGDSTDTQYF. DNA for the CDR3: TGTGCCAGCAGCTCCAGCGGAGACTCCACAGATACGCAGTATTTT.

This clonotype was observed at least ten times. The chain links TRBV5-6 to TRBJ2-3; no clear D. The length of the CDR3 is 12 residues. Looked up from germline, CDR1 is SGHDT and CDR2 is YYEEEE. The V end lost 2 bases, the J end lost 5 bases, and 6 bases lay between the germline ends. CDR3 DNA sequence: TGTGCCAGCAGCTTATGGAAAGATACGCAGTATTTT. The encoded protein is CASSLWKDTQYF.

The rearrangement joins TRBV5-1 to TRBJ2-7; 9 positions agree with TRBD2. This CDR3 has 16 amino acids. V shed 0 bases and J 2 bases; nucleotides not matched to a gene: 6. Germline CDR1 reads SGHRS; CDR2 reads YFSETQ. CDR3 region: CASSLEASGDPYEQYF. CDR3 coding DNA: TGCGCCAGCAGCTTGGAGGCTAGCGGGGATCCCTACGAGCAGTACTTC.

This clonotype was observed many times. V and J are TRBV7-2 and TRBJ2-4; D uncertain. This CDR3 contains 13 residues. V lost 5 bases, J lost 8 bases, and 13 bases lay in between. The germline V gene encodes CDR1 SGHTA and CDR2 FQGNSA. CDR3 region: CASSIEQRYIQYF. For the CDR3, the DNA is TGTGCCAGCAGCATAGAGCAGCGTTACATTCAGTACTTC.

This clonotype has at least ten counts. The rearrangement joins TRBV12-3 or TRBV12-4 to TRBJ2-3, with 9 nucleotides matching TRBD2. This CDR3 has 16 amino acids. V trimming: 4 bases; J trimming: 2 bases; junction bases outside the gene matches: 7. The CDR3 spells CASSSPGLALTDTQYF. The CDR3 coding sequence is TGTGCCAGCAGTTCACCGGGACTAGCCCTCACAGATACGCAGTATTTT.

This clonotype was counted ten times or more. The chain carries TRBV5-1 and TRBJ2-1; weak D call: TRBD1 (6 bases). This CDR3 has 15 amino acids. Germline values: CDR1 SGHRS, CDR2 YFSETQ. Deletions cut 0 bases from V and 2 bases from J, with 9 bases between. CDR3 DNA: TGCGCCAGCAGCTTGGTGGGGGACACCTACAATGAGCAGTTCTTC. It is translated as CASSLVGDTYNEQFF.

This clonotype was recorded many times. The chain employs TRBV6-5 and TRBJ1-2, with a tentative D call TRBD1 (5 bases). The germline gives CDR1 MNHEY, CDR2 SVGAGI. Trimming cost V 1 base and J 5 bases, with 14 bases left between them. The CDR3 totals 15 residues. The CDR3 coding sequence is TGTGCCAGCAGTTACTGGACCGGTGGGGGGTATGGCTACACCTTC. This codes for CASSYWTGGGYGYTF.

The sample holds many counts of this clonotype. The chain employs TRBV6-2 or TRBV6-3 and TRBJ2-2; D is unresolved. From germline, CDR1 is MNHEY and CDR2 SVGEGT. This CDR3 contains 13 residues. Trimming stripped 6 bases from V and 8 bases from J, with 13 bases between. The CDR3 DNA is TGTGCCAGCAGCCGGCCCGCGGATGGGGAGCTGTTTTTT. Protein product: CASSRPADGELFF.

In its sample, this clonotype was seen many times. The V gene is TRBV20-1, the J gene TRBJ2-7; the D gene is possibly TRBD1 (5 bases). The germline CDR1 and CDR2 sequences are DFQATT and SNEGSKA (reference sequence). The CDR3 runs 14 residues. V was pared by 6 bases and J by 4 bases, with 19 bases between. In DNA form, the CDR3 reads TGCAGTGCGCTCGCCCAGGGTGTATGGTACGAGCAGTACTTC. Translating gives CSALAQGVWYEQYF.

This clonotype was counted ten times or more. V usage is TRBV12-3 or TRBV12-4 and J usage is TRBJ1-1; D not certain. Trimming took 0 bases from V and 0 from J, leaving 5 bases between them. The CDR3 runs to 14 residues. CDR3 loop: CASSLANMNTEAFF. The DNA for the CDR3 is TGTGCCAGCAGTTTAGCTAATATGAACACTGAAGCTTTCTTT.

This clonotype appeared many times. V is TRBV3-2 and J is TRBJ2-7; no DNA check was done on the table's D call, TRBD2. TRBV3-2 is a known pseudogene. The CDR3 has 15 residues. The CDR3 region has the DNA TGTGCCAGCAGCATTACTAGCGGTTATTCCTACGAGCAGTACTTC. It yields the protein CASSITSGYSYEQYF.

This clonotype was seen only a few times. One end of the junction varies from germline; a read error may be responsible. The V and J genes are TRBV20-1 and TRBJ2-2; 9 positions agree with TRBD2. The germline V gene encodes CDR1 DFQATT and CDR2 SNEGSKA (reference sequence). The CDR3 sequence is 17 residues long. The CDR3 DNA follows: TGCTGTGCTAGAGATGCGGTAGCGGGGGTGGGCACCGGGGAGCTGTTTTTT. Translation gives CCARDAVAGVGTGELFF.